Listed below are T cell receptor beta chains from one sample, sequenced in a study of T cell responses to AZD1222 COVID-19 vaccine. Produced via immunoSEQ multiplex PCR; TCRdb's table is partial and in-frame only. The data show approximately 94,000 clones, about 89% seen once. The source material was peripheral blood, sampled on day 0 of MenACWY control vaccination. These receptors were taken from an adult in good health. Each CDR3 is given with its conserved first and last residue. Size is omitted from some rows. Given values are once, few, many or a class for expanded clones.

size: -; V: TRBV25-1; length: 14; J: TRBJ2-5; CDR3: CASSEMDGAETQYF
size: -; V: TRBV9; length: 15; J: TRBJ2-1; CDR3: CASSVGQGVYNEQFF
size: -; V: TRBV18; length: 13; J: TRBJ2-7; CDR3: CASSPGEDYEQYF
size: -; V: TRBV13; length: 14; J: TRBJ2-5; CDR3: CATGLAGSQETQYF
size: few; V: TRBV6-2/TRBV6-3; length: 17; J: TRBJ1-6; CDR3: CASSYSSGESYNSPLHF
size: -; V: TRBV30; length: 16; J: TRBJ2-1; CDR3: CAWSVGAGEAYNEQFF
size: -; V: TRBV14; length: 12; J: TRBJ1-1; CDR3: CASSHFVTEAFF
size: once; V: TRBV7-8; length: 15; J: TRBJ2-1; CDR3: CASCQLGPLSNEQFF
size: -; V: TRBV7-8; length: 15; J: TRBJ1-3; CDR3: CASSLDGLEGNTIYF
size: -; V: TRBV28; length: 15; J: TRBJ1-2; CDR3: CASSLGTGAVYGYTF
size: -; V: TRBV6-4; length: 14; J: TRBJ2-1; CDR3: CASSALAGGDEQFF
size: -; V: TRBV11-2; length: 16; J: TRBJ1-6; CDR3: CASSLDSHAYNSPLHF
size: -; V: TRBV18; length: 13; J: TRBJ1-1; CDR3: CASSPRQDTEAFF
size: -; V: TRBV3-1/TRBV3-2; length: 13; J: TRBJ2-7; CDR3: CASSQAPFYEQYF
size: once; V: TRBV6-5; length: 14; J: TRBJ2-7; CDR3: CASSYDRVPYEQYF
size: -; V: TRBV7-9; length: 14; J: TRBJ2-2; CDR3: CASPTGGITGELFF
size: -; V: TRBV5-1; length: 14; J: TRBJ1-1; CDR3: CASKQEITETEAFF
size: few; V: TRBV12-3/TRBV12-4; length: 13; J: TRBJ1-5; CDR3: CASRDGLNQPQHF
size: -; V: TRBV7-2; length: 15; J: TRBJ2-4; CDR3: CASSPVGGPSNIQYF
size: -; V: TRBV12-3/TRBV12-4; length: 12; J: TRBJ1-2; CDR3: CASSLPGGRYTF
size: -; V: TRBV30; length: 11; J: TRBJ1-1; CDR3: CAWTTDTEAFF
size: -; V: TRBV6-2/TRBV6-3; length: 14; J: TRBJ2-5; CDR3: CASSYRSGKETQYF
size: -; V: TRBV27; length: 16; J: TRBJ2-6; CDR3: CASSSLRGSGANVLTF
size: -; V: TRBV11-2; length: 17; J: TRBJ2-3; CDR3: CASSSRTSGHQLDTQYF
size: -; V: TRBV4-1; length: 14; J: TRBJ1-2; CDR3: CASRSVGRNYGYTF
size: -; V: TRBV6-6; length: 12; J: TRBJ2-1; CDR3: CASSTPGNEQFF
size: -; V: TRBV19; length: 16; J: TRBJ2-1; CDR3: CASSIGILASGNEQFF
size: -; V: TRBV7-2; length: 12; J: TRBJ1-2; CDR3: CASSLGVGGYTF
size: -; V: TRBV11-3; length: 16; J: TRBJ1-5; CDR3: CASSSRRPGSNQPQHF